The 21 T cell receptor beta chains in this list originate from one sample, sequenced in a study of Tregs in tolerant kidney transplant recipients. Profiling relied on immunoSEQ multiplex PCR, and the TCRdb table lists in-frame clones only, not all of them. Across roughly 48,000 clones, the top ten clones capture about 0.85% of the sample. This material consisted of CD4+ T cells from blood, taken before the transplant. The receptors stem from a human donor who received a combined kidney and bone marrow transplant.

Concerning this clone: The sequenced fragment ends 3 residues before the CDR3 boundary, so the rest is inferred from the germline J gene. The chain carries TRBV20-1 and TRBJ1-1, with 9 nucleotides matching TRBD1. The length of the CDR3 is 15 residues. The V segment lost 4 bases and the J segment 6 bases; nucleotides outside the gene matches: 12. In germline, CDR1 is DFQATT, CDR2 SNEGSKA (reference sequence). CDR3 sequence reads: CSAIDRGTLSPEAFF. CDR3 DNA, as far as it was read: TGCAGTGCTATTGACAGGGGGACTCTTAGTCCTGAA.

Here the CDR3 reads CAWTPEGSGNTIYF. CDR3 DNA (partial): TGTGCCTGGACCCCCGAGGGCTCTGGAAACACC. The chain links TRBV30 to TRBJ1-3; D is ambiguous. The sequenced fragment ends 3 residues before the CDR3 boundary, so the rest is inferred from the germline J gene. This CDR3 contains 14 residues. V dropped 4 bases and J dropped 0 bases, with 10 bases sitting between them. Germline-derived CDR1 and CDR2 are GTSNPN and SVGIG (reference sequence).

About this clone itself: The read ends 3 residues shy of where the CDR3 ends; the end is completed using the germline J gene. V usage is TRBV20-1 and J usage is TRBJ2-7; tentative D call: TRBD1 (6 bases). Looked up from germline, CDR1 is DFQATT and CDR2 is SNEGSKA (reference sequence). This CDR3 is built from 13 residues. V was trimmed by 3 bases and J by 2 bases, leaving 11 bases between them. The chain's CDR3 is CSASPYRAYEQYF. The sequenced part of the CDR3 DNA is TGCAGTGCTAGCCCTTACAGGGCCTACGAG.

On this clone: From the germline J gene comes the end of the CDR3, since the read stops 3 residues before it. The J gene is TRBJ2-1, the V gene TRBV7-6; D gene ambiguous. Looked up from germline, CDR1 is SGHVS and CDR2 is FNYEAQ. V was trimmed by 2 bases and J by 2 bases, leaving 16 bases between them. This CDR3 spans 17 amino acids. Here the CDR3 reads CASSLRQRYPTYNEQFF. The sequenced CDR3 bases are TGTGCCAGCAGCTTAAGGCAGAGATATCCCACCTACAATGAG.

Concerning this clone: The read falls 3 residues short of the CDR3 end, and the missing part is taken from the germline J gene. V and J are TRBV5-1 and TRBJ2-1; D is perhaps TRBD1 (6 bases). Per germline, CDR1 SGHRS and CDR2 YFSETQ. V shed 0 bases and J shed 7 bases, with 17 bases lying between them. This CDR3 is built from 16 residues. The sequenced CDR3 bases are TGCGCCAGCAGCTTGGGCCCGGACAGCTTCGGGAATGAG. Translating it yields CASSLGPDSFGNE. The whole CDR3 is CASSLGPDSFGNEQFF.

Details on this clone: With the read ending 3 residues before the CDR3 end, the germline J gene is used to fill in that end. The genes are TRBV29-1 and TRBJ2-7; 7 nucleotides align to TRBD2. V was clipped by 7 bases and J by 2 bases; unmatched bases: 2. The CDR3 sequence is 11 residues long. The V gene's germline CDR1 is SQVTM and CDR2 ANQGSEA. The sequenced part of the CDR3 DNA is TGCAGCGGGGGGGGTACCTACGAG. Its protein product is CSGGGTYE. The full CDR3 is CSGGGTYEQYF.

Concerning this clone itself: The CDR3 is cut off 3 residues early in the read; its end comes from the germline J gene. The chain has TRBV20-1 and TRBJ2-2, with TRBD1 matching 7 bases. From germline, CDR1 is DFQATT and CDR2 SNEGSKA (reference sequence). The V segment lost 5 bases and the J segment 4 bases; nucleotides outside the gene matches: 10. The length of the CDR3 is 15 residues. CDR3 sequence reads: CSAYPTGYGTGELFF. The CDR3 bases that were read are TGCAGTGCTTATCCGACAGGGTATGGCACCGGGGAG.

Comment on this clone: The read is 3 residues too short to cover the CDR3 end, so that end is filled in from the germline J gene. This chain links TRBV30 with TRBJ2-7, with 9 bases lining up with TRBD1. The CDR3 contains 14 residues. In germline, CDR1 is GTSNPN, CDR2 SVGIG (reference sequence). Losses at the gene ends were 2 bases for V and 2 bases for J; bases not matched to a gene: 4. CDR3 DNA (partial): TGTGCCTGGAGTCCTGGGACAGGGACCTACGAG. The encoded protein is CAWSPGTGTYE. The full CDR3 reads CAWSPGTGTYEQYF.

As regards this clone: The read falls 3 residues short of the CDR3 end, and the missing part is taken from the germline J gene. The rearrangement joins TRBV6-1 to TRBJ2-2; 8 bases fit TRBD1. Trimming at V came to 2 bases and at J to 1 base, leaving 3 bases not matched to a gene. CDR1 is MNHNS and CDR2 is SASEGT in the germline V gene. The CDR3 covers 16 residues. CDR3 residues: CASSEQGAWNTGELFF. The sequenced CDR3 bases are TGTGCCAGCAGTGAACAGGGGGCCTGGAACACCGGGGAG.

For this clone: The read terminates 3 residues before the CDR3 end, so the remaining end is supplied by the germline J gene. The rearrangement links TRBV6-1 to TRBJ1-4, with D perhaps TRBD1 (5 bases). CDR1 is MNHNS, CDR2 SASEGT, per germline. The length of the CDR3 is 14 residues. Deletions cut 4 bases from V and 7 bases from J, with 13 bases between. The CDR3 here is CASSATVGGEKLFF. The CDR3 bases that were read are TGTGCCAGCAGTGCGACAGTGGGGGGTGAAAAA.

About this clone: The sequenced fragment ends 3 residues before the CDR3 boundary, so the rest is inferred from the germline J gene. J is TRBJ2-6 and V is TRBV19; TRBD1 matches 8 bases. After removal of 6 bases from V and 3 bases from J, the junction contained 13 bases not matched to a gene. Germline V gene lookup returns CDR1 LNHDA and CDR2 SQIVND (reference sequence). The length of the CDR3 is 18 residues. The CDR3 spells CASRTQGEQGVGANVLTF. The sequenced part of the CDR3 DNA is TGTGCCAGTAGGACACAGGGGGAACAGGGGGTTGGGGCCAACGTC.

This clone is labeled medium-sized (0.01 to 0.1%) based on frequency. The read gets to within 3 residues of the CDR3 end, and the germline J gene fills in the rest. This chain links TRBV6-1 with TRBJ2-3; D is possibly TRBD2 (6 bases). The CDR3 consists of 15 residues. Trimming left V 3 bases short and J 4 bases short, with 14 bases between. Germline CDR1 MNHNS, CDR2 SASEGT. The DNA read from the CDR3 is TGTGCCAGCAGTGACACTAGCATAGCGGCAGATACG. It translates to CASSDTSIAADT. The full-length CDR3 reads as CASSDTSIAADTQYF.

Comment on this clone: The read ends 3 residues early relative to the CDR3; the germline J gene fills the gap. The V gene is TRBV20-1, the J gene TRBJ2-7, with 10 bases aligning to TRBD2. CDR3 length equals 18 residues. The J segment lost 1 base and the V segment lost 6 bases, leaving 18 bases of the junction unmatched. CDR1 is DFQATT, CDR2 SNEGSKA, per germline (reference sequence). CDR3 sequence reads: CSATRPSGSIFDSYEQYF. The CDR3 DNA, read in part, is TGCAGTGCGACAAGGCCTAGCGGGAGTATTTTTGATTCCTACGAG.

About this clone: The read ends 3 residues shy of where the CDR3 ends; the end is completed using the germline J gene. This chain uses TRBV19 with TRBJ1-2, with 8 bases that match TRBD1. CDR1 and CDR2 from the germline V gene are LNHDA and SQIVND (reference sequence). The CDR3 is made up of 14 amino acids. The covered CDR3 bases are TGTGCCAGTAGTGACCCTAGACAGGGGTACGGC. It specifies CASSDPRQGYG. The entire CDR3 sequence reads CASSDPRQGYGYTF.

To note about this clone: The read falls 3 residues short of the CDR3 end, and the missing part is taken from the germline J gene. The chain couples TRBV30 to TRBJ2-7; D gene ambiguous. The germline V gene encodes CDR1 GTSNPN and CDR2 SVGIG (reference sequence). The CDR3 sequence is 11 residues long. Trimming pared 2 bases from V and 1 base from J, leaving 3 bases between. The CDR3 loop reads CAWSRSYEQYF. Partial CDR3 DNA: TGTGCCTGGAGTAGGTCCTACGAG.

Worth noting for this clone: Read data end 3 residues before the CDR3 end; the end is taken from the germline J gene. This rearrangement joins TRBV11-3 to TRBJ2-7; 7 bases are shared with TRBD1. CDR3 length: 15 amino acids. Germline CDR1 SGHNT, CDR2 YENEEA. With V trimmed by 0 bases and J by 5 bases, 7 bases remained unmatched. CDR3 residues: CASSLDSGGRNEQYF. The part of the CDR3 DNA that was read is TGTGCCAGCAGCTTAGACTCAGGGGGAAGAAACGAG.

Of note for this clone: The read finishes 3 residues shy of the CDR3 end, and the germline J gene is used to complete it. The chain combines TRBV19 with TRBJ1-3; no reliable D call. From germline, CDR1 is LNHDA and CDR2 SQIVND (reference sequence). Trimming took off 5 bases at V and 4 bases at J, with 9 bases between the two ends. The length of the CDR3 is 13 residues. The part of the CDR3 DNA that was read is TGTGCCAGTAGTGCTCTCCGGGGAAACACC. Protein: CASSALRGNT. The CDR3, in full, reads CASSALRGNTIYF.

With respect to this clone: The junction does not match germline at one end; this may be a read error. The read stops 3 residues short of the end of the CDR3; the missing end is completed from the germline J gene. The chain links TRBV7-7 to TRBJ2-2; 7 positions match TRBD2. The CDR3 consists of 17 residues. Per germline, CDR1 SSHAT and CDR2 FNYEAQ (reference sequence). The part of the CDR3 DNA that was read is TGTGCTAGCAGCTTAGACCTCAGCGGGAAGGCTAACGGGGAG. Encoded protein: CASSLDLSGKANGE. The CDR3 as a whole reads CASSLDLSGKANGELFF.

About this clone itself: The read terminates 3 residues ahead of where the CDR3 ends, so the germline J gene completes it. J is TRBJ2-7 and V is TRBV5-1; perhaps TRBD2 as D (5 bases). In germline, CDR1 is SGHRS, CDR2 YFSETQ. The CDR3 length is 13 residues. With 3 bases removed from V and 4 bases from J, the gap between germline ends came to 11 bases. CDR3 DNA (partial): TGCGCCAGCAGCTCGGGGTCAACATACGAG. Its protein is CASSSGSTYE. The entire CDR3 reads CASSSGSTYEQYF. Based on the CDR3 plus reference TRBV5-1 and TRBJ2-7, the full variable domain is KAGVTQTPRYLIKTRGQQVTLSCSPISGHRSVSWYQQTPGQGLQFLFEYFSETQRNKGNFPGRFSGRQFSNSRSEMNVSTLELGDSALYLCASSSGSTYEQYFGPGTRLTVT.

The CDR3 reads CATQGLAGSYEQYF. CDR3 DNA, as far as it was read: TGTGCCACCCAAGGACTAGCGGGTTCTTACGAG. The chain couples TRBV10-3 to TRBJ2-7; 11 bases map to TRBD2. The sequence runs out 3 residues before the end of the CDR3; the remainder is reconstructed from the germline J gene. The germline CDR1 and CDR2 sequences are ENHRY and SYGVKD. V lost 10 bases to trimming and J lost 4 bases; unmatched junction nucleotides: 9. The CDR3 runs to 14 residues.

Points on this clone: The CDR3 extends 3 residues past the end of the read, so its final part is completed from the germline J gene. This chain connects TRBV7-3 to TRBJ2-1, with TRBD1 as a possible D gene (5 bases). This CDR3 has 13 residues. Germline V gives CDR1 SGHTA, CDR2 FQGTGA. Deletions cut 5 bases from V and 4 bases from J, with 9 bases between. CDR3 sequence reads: CASSTAGYNEQFF. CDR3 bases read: TGTGCCAGCAGCACGGCAGGGTACAATGAG.